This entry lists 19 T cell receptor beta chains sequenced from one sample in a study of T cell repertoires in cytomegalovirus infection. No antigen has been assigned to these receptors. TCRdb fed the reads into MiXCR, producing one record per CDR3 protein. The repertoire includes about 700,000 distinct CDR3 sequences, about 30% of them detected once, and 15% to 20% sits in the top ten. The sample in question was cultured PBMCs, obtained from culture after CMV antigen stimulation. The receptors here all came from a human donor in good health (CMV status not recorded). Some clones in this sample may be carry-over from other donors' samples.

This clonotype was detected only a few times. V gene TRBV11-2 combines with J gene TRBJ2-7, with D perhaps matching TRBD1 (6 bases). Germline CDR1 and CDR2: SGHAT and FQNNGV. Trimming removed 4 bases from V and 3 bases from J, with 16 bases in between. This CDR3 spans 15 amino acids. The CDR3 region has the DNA TGTGCCAGCAGCTCCCCCCCGGACAGCCACTACGAGCAGTACTTC. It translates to CASSSPPDSHYEQYF.

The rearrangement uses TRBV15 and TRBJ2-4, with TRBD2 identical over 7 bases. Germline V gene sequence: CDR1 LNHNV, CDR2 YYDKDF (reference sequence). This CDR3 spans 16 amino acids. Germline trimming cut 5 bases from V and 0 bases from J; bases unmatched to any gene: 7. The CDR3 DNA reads TGTGCCACCAGCGAAAGCGGGGCTCTAGCCAAAAACATTCAGTACTTC. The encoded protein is CATSESGALAKNIQYF.

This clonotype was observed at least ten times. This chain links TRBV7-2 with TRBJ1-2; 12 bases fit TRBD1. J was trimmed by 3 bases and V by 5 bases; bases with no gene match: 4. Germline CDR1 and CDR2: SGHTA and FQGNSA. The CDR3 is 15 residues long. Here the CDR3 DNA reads TGTGCCAGCAGCCGGGACAGGGGGCAATACTATGGCTACACCTTC. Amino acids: CASSRDRGQYYGYTF.

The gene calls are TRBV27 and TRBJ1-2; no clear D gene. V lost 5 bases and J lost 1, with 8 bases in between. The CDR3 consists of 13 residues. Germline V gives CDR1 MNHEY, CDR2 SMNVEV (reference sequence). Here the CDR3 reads CASSTQLNYGYTF. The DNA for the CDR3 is TGTGCCAGCAGTACGCAGCTTAACTATGGCTACACCTTC.

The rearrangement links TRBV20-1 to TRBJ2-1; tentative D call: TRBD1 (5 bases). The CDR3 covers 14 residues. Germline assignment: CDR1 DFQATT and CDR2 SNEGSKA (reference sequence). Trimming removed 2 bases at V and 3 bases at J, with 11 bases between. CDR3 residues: CSARPPGFYNEQFF. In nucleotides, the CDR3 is TGCAGTGCTAGACCCCCAGGGTTCTACAATGAGCAGTTCTTC.

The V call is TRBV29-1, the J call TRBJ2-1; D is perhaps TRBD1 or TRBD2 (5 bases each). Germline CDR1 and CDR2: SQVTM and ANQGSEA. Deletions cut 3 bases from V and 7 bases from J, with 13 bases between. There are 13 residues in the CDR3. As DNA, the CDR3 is TGCAGCGTTGATCGCCGGGGCTCTAATGAGCAGTTCTTC. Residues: CSVDRRGSNEQFF.

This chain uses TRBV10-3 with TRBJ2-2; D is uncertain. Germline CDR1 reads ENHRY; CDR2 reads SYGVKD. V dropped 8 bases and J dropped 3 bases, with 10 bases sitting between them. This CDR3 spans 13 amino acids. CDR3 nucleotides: TGTGCCATCGGAGACACCTACACCGGGGAGCTGTTTTTT. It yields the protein CAIGDTYTGELFF.

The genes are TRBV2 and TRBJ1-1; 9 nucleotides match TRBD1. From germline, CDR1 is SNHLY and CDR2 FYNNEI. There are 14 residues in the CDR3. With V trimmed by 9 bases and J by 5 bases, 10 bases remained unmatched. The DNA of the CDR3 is TGTGCCAGTGATACACAGGGGGCTTTAACTGAAGCTTTCTTT. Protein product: CASDTQGALTEAFF.

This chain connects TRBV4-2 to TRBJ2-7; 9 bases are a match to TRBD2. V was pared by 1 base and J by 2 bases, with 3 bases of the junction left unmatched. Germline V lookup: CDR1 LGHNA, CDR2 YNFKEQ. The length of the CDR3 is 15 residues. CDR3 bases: TGTGCCAGCAGCCAAGTTGCGGGAGGGCCCTACGAGCAGTACTTC. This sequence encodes CASSQVAGGPYEQYF.

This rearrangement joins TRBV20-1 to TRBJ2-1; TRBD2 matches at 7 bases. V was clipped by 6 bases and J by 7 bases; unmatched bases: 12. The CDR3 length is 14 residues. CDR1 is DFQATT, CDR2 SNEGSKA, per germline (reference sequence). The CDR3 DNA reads TGCAGTGCCGACGGAGCGGGATGGGTTAATGAGCAGTTCTTC. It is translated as CSADGAGWVNEQFF.

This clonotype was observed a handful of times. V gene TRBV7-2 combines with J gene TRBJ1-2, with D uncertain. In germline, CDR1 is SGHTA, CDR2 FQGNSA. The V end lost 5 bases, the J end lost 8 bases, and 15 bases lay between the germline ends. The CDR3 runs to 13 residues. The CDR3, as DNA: TGTGCCAGCAGCCGTCTAAGCCAAGGGGGCTACACCTTC. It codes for CASSRLSQGGYTF.

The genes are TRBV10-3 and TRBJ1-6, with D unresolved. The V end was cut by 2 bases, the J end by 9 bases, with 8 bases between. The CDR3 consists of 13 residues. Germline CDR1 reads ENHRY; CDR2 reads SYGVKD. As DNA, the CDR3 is TGTGCCATCAGTGAGAACGAGGTTTCACCCCTCCACTTT. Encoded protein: CAISENEVSPLHF.

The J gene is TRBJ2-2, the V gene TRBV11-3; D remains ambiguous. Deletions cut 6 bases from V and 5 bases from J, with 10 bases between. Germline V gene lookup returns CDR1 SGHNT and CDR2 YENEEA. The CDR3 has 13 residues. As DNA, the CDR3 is TGTGCCAGCAGTCTACACGAGACCGGGGAGCTGTTTTTT. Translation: CASSLHETGELFF. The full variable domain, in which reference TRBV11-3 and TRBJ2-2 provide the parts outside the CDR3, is EAGVVQSPRYKIIEKKQPVAFWCNPISGHNTLYWYLQNLGQGPELLIRYENEEAVDDSQLPKDRFSAERLKGVDSTLKIQPAELGDSAVYLCASSLHETGELFFGEGSRLTVL.

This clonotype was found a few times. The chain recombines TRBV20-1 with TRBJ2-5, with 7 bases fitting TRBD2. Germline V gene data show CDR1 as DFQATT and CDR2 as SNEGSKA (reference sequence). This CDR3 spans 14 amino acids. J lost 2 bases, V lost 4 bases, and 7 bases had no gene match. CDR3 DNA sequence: TGCAGTGCTATCCGAGCGGGATTACAAGAGACCCAGTACTTC. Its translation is CSAIRAGLQETQYF.

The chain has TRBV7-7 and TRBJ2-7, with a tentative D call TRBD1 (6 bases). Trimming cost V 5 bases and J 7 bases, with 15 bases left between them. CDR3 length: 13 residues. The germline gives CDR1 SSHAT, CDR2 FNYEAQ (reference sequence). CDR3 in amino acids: CASSLRQESEQYF. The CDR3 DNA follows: TGTGCCAGCAGCCTCCGACAGGAGTCGGAGCAGTACTTC.

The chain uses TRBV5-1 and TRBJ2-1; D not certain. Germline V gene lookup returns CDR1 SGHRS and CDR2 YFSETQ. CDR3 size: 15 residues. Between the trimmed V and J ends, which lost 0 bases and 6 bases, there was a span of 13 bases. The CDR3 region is CASSLAVVVGNEQFF. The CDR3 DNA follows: TGCGCCAGCAGCTTGGCCGTGGTCGTAGGCAATGAGCAGTTCTTC.

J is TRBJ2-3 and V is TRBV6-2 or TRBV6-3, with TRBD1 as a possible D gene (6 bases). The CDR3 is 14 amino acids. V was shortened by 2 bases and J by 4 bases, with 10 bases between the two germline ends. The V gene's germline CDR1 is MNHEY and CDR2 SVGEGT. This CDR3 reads CASSYITGSDTQYF. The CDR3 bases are TGTGCCAGCAGTTACATAACAGGGTCAGATACGCAGTATTTT.

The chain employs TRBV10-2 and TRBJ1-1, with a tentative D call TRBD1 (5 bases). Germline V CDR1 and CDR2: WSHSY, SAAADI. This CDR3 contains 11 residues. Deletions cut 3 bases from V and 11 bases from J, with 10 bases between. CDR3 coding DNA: TGCGCCAGCAGTGAAGGGGTCAAGGCTTTCTTT. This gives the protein CASSEGVKAFF.

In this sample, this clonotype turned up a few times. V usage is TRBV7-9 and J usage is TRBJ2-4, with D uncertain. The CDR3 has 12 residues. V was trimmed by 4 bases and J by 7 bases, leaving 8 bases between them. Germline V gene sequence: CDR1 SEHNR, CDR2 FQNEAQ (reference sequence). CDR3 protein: CASSSPRNIQYF. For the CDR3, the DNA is TGTGCCAGCAGCTCCCCTCGGAACATTCAGTACTTC.